Sequencing of this T cell receptor beta chain was carried out in a study of blood T cells in healthy people across ages. Overall study context: Through template switching, about one barcoded beta molecule was captured per two T cells, as measured in model experiments.

Looked up from germline, CDR1 is SGHRS and CDR2 is YFSETQ. This CDR3 has 15 amino acids. With 3 bases clipped from V and 4 bases from J, the junction kept 7 bases outside the gene matches. A J-beta primer mix and a sample-barcoded 5' primer were used in a second PCR of about 7 to 12 cycles. TCRdb re-analysed the 5' RACE reads in MiXCR, keeping a single row per CDR3 protein. The repertoire includes 760,000 or so distinct CDR3 sequences, roughly 25% of them detected once, and 9.4% sits in the top ten. This sample was shared with a second study, whose subject was T cells of mothers and their children.

The V call is TRBV5-1, the J call TRBJ2-5, with 9 positions matching TRBD1. This clonotype originated in a boy under 18 in good health. The sequenced sample was blood. Written as DNA, the CDR3 is TGCGCCAGCAGCTGGGAAGGGACAGGGAGAGAGACCCAGTACTTC. As protein: CASSWEGTGRETQYF.